The 23 T cell receptor beta chains listed next were all sequenced from one sample in a study of T cell responses to AZD1222 COVID-19 vaccine. The assay was immunoSEQ multiplex PCR, and TCRdb's table has in-frame clones only and misses some. The sample carries 100,000 to 150,000 clones, roughly 91% recorded once. The sample consisted of peripheral blood, taken on day 0 of AZD1222 vaccination. The source of these receptors is an adult in good health.

This clone has a single count. V and J are TRBV19 and TRBJ1-1; 8 bases match TRBD1. J gave up 4 bases and V 4 bases, and 5 bases lay outside the gene matches. Germline lookup yields CDR1 LNHDA and CDR2 SQIVND (reference sequence). This CDR3 contains 14 residues. The chain's CDR3 is CASSKQGASTEAFF. The DNA of the CDR3 is TGTGCCAGTAGTAAGCAGGGGGCGTCCACTGAAGCTTTCTTT.

The chain joins TRBV27 to TRBJ2-1, with 7 bases matching TRBD2. CDR3 length: 15 residues. The germline V gene has CDR1 MNHEY and CDR2 SMNVEV (reference sequence). The junction had 8 bases not matched to a gene; V was cut back by 3 bases and J by 6 bases. The CDR3 nucleotides are TGTGCCAGCAGTTTCAGAGTGACGGGAGGCAATGAGCAGTTCTTC. Protein sequence: CASSFRVTGGNEQFF.

The chain couples TRBV7-2 to TRBJ2-1; the D gene is possibly TRBD1 (5 bases). The V gene's germline CDR1 is SGHTA and CDR2 FQGNSA. Trimming cost V 5 bases and J 4 bases, with 15 bases left between them. The CDR3 has 15 residues. The DNA of the CDR3 is TGTGCCAGCAGCCTGCAGTCCCAGGGTTACAATGAGCAGTTCTTC. Translation gives CASSLQSQGYNEQFF. The complete variable domain, with remaining parts taken from reference TRBV7-2 and TRBJ2-1, reads GAGVSQSPSNKVTEKGKDVELRCDPISGHTALYWYRQSLGQGLEFLIYFQGNSAPDKSGLPSDRFSAERTGGSVSTLTIQRTQQEDSAVYLCASSLQSQGYNEQFFGPGTRLTVL.

The gene calls are TRBV12-3 or TRBV12-4 and TRBJ2-1; D is undetermined. The CDR3 contains 12 residues. V shed 3 bases and J shed 6 bases, with 6 bases lying between them. DNA of the CDR3: TGTGCCAGCAGTTTGTCGGGCAATGAGCAGTTCTTC. The encoded protein is CASSLSGNEQFF.

The rearrangement uses TRBV7-6 and TRBJ1-2, with D perhaps TRBD1 (5 bases). Per germline, CDR1 SGHVS and CDR2 FNYEAQ. Trimming left V 5 bases short and J 6 bases short, with 19 bases between. The CDR3 consists of 15 residues. CDR3 region: CASSPTPDVGHGYTF. CDR3 DNA: TGTGCCAGCAGCCCGACTCCCGACGTGGGACATGGCTACACCTTC.

Turning to this clone: This CDR3 is also generated by other DNA sequences in the sample. The chain carries TRBV2 and TRBJ2-7, with D perhaps matching TRBD1 (5 bases). The length of the CDR3 is 12 residues. Trimming removed 8 bases from V and 7 bases from J, with 15 bases in between. CDR1 and CDR2 (germline): SNHLY, FYNNEI. DNA for the CDR3: TGTGCCAGCGGAGCAGGGATGGGGGAGCAGTACTTC. This translates into CASGAGMGEQYF. The full variable domain, rest sourced from reference TRBV2 and TRBJ2-7, is EPEVTQTPSHQVTQMGQEVILRCVPISNHLYFYWYRQILGQKVEFLVSFYNNEISEKSEIFDDQFSVERPDGSNFTLKIRSTKLEDSAMYFCASGAGMGEQYFGPGTRLTVT.

This chain links TRBV19 with TRBJ1-1; D possibly corresponds to TRBD1 (5 bases). Trimming took 7 bases from V and 5 from J, leaving 23 bases between them. This CDR3 contains 16 residues. Per the germline V gene, CDR1 is LNHDA and CDR2 is SQIVND (reference sequence). The CDR3 is CASMGRDPTRRTEAFF. In nucleotides, the CDR3 is TGTGCCAGTATGGGCCGGGACCCAACCCGGAGGACTGAAGCTTTCTTT.

This clone is a singleton in its sample. The chain combines TRBV29-1 with TRBJ2-3; no clear D gene. Germline CDR1 and CDR2: SQVTM and ANQGSEA. Trimming shortened V by 0 bases and J by 2 bases, and 3 bases separated the two germline ends. This CDR3 spans 12 amino acids. This CDR3 is CSVEDYTDTQYF. In DNA form, the CDR3 reads TGCAGCGTTGAAGACTACACAGATACGCAGTATTTT.

This clone showed up just once. The gene calls are TRBV7-2 and TRBJ1-1; D may be TRBD1 (5 bases). With 2 bases removed from V and 3 bases from J, the gap between germline ends came to 16 bases. The CDR3 contains 16 residues. Germline-derived CDR1 and CDR2 are SGHTA and FQGNSA. The DNA of the CDR3 is TGTGCCAGCAGCTTATGGGTGGGGGGAACGGACACTGAAGCTTTCTTT. Translating gives CASSLWVGGTDTEAFF.

The chain links TRBV11-3 to TRBJ2-2; a possible D gene is TRBD2 (7 bases). The CDR3 covers 15 residues. Trimming took off 5 bases at V and 3 bases at J, with 13 bases between the two ends. Germline V CDR1 and CDR2: SGHNT, YENEEA. The CDR3 DNA reads TGTGCCAGCAGCGCCGGGGGGCCGGACACCGGGGAGCTGTTTTTT. As protein: CASSAGGPDTGELFF.

The CDR3 bases are TGTGCCAGCAGTGACCCTATGGGGTCAGGTAGCTCTGGAAACACCATATATTTT. Its protein is CASSDPMGSGSSGNTIYF. The J gene is TRBJ1-3, the V gene TRBV6-4; D remains unclear. The CDR3 is 18 amino acids. Germline-derived CDR1 and CDR2 are MRHNA and SNTAGT. Deletions cut 2 bases from V and 0 bases from J, with 17 bases between.

This rearrangement joins TRBV29-1 to TRBJ2-7; tentatively, D is TRBD1 (5 bases). V dropped 4 bases and J dropped 5 bases, with 21 bases sitting between them. Germline V gene data show CDR1 as SQVTM and CDR2 as ANQGSEA. This CDR3 has 15 residues. The CDR3 spells CSVAKGALREDEQYF. The CDR3 coding sequence is TGCAGCGTTGCGAAAGGGGCCCTTCGCGAGGACGAGCAGTACTTC.

The chain employs TRBV10-3 and TRBJ2-1; D is undetermined. The CDR3 runs 13 residues. Germline CDR1 ENHRY, CDR2 SYGVKD. V dropped 0 bases and J dropped 8 bases, with 8 bases sitting between them. CDR3 nucleotide sequence: TGTGCCATCAGTGAGTCGGTATCCGATGAGCAGTTCTTC. Translated, it gives CAISESVSDEQFF.

This clone occurred a few times. The rearrangement uses TRBV4-1 and TRBJ1-6, with 7 bases identical to TRBD1. Germline CDR1 and CDR2: MGHRA and YSYEKL. The CDR3 sequence is 19 residues long. Trimming cost V 0 bases and J 6 bases; bases outside gene matches: 14. The CDR3 loop is CASSQERGAEGALNSPLHF. DNA for the CDR3: TGCGCCAGCAGCCAAGAAAGGGGTGCAGAGGGGGCTCTTAATTCACCCCTCCACTTT.

The gene calls are TRBV27 and TRBJ1-2, with D possibly TRBD1 on 6 matching bases. Germline V gene lookup returns CDR1 MNHEY and CDR2 SMNVEV (reference sequence). The CDR3 is made up of 13 amino acids. The V end lost 8 bases, the J end lost 8 bases, and 18 bases lay between the germline ends. CDR3 residues: CASGFRGGGGYTF. CDR3 bases: TGTGCCAGCGGATTCAGAGGGGGAGGGGGCTACACCTTC.

This clone was seen only once. The rearrangement joins TRBV5-1 to TRBJ2-1; D perhaps matches TRBD2 (6 bases). Trimming removed 2 bases at V and 1 base at J, with 10 bases between. This CDR3 comprises 15 residues. From germline, CDR1 is SGHRS and CDR2 YFSETQ. CDR3 sequence (DNA): TGCGCCAGCAGCTTTGTAGCGGTATCCTACAATGAGCAGTTCTTC. Its protein is CASSFVAVSYNEQFF. Together with reference TRBV5-1 and TRBJ2-1, the CDR3 gives the full variable domain: KAGVTQTPRYLIKTRGQQVTLSCSPISGHRSVSWYQQTPGQGLQFLFEYFSETQRNKGNFPGRFSGRQFSNSRSEMNVSTLELGDSALYLCASSFVAVSYNEQFFGPGTRLTVL.

The chain recombines TRBV19 with TRBJ1-3; D remains unclear. The CDR3 runs to 15 residues. Germline assignment: CDR1 LNHDA and CDR2 SQIVND (reference sequence). The V gene lost 7 bases and the J gene lost 4 bases, with 17 bases spanning the gap. The DNA for the CDR3 is TGTGCCAGTACCCCCGGGCCTCAGGAGGGAAACACCATATATTTT. Amino acids: CASTPGPQEGNTIYF.

The gene calls are TRBV6-6 and TRBJ2-7; D unclear. The CDR3 has 15 residues. V was clipped by 2 bases and J by 2 bases, with 13 bases between them. Per germline, CDR1 MNHNY and CDR2 SVGAGI (reference sequence). The CDR3 coding sequence is TGTGCCAGCAGTTACACCCGGATTACTACCTACGAGCAGTACTTC. It yields the protein CASSYTRITTYEQYF.

The chain is built from TRBV6-1 and TRBJ1-2; possible D gene TRBD1, 6 bases. This CDR3 has 14 residues. The germline V and J ends were trimmed by 0 bases and 10 bases, with 15 bases remaining between them. From germline, CDR1 is MNHNS and CDR2 SASEGT. The CDR3 loop is CASSEAGGGLYYTF. DNA for the CDR3: TGTGCCAGCAGTGAAGCGGGGGGCGGTTTGTACTACACCTTC.

This chain connects TRBV6-5 to TRBJ2-7; TRBD2 is a possible D gene (6 bases). V was trimmed by 7 bases and J by 3 bases, leaving 16 bases between them. Germline-derived CDR1 and CDR2 are MNHEY and SVGAGI. This CDR3 region has 14 residues. The CDR3 coding sequence is TGTGCCAGCACCCCTCGAGTGGGGGGCTACGAGCAGTACTTC. Translation: CASTPRVGGYEQYF.

This clone was found once. The V call is TRBV21-1, the J call TRBJ2-7; the table assigns TRBD1, which was not confirmed against the DNA. TRBV21-1 has pseudogene status. The CDR3 contains 15 residues. The CDR3 nucleotides are TGTGCCAGCAGCAGCCGTAGAGACAGGGGAGGCGAGCAGTACTTC. Translating it yields CASSSRRDRGGEQYF.

The chain links TRBV7-3 to TRBJ2-2; D is unclear. The CDR3 covers 14 residues. Deletions cut 1 base from V and 0 bases from J, with 3 bases between. CDR1 and CDR2 (germline): SGHTA, FQGTGA. As DNA, the CDR3 is TGTGCCAGCAGCTTAAGCCCGAACACCGGGGAGCTGTTTTTT. Protein sequence: CASSLSPNTGELFF. Together with reference TRBV7-3 and TRBJ2-2, the CDR3 gives the full variable domain: GAGVSQTPSNKVTEKGKYVELRCDPISGHTALYWYRQSLGQGPEFLIYFQGTGAADDSGLPNDRFFAVRPEGSVSTLKIQRTERGDSAVYLCASSLSPNTGELFFGEGSRLTVL.

The chain employs TRBV29-1 and TRBJ1-1; unclear D gene. The germline gives CDR1 SQVTM, CDR2 ANQGSEA. CDR3 length: 13 residues. Trimming left V 1 base short and J 1 base short, with 7 bases between. The CDR3 region has the DNA TGCAGCGTTGAAGGCACAGCGAACACTGAAGCTTTCTTT. Translated, it gives CSVEGTANTEAFF. Supplemented by reference TRBV29-1 and TRBJ1-1, the full variable domain reads SAVISQKPSRDICQRGTSLTIQCQVDSQVTMMFWYRQQPGQSLTLIATANQGSEATYESGFVIDKFPISRPNLTFSTLTVSNMSPEDSSIYLCSVEGTANTEAFFGQGTRLTVV.